There are a few counts of the clone carrying this TCR beta chain. Its target is unknown. Profiling relied on immunoSEQ multiplex PCR, and the TCRdb table lists in-frame clones only, not all of them. The table lists tens of thousands of clones, less than 95% of them singletons. The data belong to a study of chemoradiotherapy in HPV16-positive cancers. Study observations and caveats: Non-HPV-specific T cells did not expand in tumors during treatment, whereas candidate HPV-specific clones and E7-related motifs did. Functional assays defining HPV-specific T cells used only a couple of HPV16-positive patients. Better recurrence-free survival went with HPV-responsive T-cell expansion in HPV16-positive patients.

The CDR3 runs to 14 residues. CDR1 and CDR2 (germline): SGHAT, FQNNGV. Trimming left V 0 bases short and J 4 bases short, with 9 bases between. Sampling was done from a patient who underwent chemoradiotherapy. The sequence was collected from a human donor with HPV-associated anogenital cancer. The rearrangement links TRBV11-2 to TRBJ1-1; D is uncertain. CDR3 nucleotide sequence: TGTGCCAGCAGCTTAGAGGGGAAAGGCACTGAAGCTTTCTTT. It specifies CASSLEGKGTEAFF.